The 5 T cell receptor beta chains listed next were all sequenced from one sample in a study of cytomegalovirus exposure and HLA in healthy donors. It was with 60 Vbeta and 13 Jbeta primers that the PCR ran. The assay was immunoSEQ multiplex PCR, and TCRdb's table has in-frame clones only and misses some. The repertoire holds about 180,000 clones, with 70% to 80% as singletons. The sequenced sample was PBMCs. These receptors came from a man aged 18 to 35 in good health and CMV-seronegative.

CDR3 in amino acids: CASSLRTVVPAAYEQYF. CDR3 nucleotide sequence: TGTGCCAGCAGCTTAAGGACAGTAGTCCCGGCGGCCTACGAGCAGTACTTC. The genes are TRBV7-2 and TRBJ2-7; the D gene is possibly TRBD1 (6 bases). V gave up 2 bases and J gave up 2 bases, with 19 bases separating them. This CDR3 contains 17 residues. Per germline, CDR1 SGHTA and CDR2 FQGNSA.

CDR3 nucleotides: TGCGCCAGCAGCCAAGATGCGAGCGGCGGACTCACAGATACGCAGTATTTT. It codes for CASSQDASGGLTDTQYF. The chain couples TRBV4-1 to TRBJ2-3; tentative D call: TRBD2 (5 bases). The CDR3 is 17 residues long. CDR1 is MGHRA, CDR2 YSYEKL, per germline. V dropped 0 bases and J dropped 2 bases, with 15 bases sitting between them.

There are a few counts of this clone. V usage is TRBV6-1 and J usage is TRBJ1-5; D is unclear. The CDR3 is made up of 13 amino acids. V lost 2 bases to trimming and J lost 7 bases, with 9 bases between them. From germline, CDR1 is MNHNS and CDR2 SASEGT. In DNA form, the CDR3 reads TGTGCCAGCAGTGAATCGGGGAACCAGCCCCAGCATTTT. Its protein product is CASSESGNQPQHF.

The chain recombines TRBV27 with TRBJ1-4; TRBD1 agrees at 7 bases. V lost 5 bases, J lost 10 bases, and 7 bases stayed unmatched. The germline V gene has CDR1 MNHEY and CDR2 SMNVEV (reference sequence). The CDR3 loop spans 13 amino acids. CDR3 sequence (DNA): TGTGCCAGCAGTGCCGACAGGGAACGAAAACTGTTTTTT. Translating gives CASSADRERKLFF.

This clone was found a few times. The chain has TRBV6-1 and TRBJ1-1; the D is unclear. V was cut by 2 bases and J by 0 bases, with 10 bases left in between. Germline CDR1 and CDR2: MNHNS and SASEGT. The CDR3 covers 15 residues. The CDR3 sequence: CASSESVQMNTEAFF. In nucleotides, the CDR3 is TGTGCCAGCAGTGAAAGCGTACAAATGAACACTGAAGCTTTCTTT.